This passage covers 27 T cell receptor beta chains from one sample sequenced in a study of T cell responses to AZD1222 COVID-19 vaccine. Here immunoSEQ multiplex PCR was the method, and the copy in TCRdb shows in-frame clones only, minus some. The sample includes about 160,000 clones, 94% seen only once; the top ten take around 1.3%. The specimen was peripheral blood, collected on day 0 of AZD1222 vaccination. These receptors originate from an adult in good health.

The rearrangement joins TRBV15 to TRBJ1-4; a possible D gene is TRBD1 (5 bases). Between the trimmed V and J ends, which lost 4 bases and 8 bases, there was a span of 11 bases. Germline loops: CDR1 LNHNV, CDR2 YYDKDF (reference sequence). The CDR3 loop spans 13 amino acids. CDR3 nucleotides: TGTGCCACCAGCAAGGCGGCAGGGGAAAAACTGTTTTTT. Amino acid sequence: CATSKAAGEKLFF.

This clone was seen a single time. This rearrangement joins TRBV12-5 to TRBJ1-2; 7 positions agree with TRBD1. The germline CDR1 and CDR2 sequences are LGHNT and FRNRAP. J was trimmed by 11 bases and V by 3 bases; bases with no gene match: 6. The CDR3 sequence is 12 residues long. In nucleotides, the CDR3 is TGTGCTAGTGGTTTTCCCGACAGGGCTTACACCTTC. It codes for CASGFPDRAYTF.

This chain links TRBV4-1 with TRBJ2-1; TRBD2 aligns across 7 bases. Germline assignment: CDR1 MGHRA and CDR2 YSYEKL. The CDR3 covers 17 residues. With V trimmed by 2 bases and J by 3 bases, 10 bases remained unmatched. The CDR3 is CASSQSQTSSYYNEQFF. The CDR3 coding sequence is TGCGCCAGCAGCCAATCCCAGACTAGCTCCTACTACAATGAGCAGTTCTTC.

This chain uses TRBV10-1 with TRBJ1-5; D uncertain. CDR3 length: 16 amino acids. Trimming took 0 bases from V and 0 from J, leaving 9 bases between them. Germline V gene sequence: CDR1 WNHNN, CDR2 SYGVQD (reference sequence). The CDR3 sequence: CASSESAGVSNQPQHF. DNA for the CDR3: TGCGCCAGCAGTGAGTCTGCGGGAGTTAGCAATCAGCCCCAGCATTTT.

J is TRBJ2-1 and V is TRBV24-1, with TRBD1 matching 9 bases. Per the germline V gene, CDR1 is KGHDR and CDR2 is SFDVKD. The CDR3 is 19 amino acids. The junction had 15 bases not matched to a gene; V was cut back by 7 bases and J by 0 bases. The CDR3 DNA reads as TGTGCCACCAGGAACCGGGACAGGGACCGGGGGAGCTCCTACAATGAGCAGTTCTTC. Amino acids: CATRNRDRDRGSSYNEQFF.

CDR3 DNA: TGTGCCAGTAGTACCCTAGCGGGGGGAGATGAGACCCAGTACTTC. Protein sequence: CASSTLAGGDETQYF. J is TRBJ2-5 and V is TRBV19, with 11 positions matching TRBD2. Trimming removed 4 bases from V and 5 bases from J; junction bases left unmatched: 6. Germline loops: CDR1 LNHDA, CDR2 SQIVND (reference sequence). The CDR3 spans 15 residues.

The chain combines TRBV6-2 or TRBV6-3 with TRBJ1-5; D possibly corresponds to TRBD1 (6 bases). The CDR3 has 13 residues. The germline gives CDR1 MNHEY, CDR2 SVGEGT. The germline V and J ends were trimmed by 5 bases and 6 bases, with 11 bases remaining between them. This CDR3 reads CASSTTGLQPQHF. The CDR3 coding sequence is TGTGCCAGCAGTACTACAGGGCTTCAGCCCCAGCATTTT.

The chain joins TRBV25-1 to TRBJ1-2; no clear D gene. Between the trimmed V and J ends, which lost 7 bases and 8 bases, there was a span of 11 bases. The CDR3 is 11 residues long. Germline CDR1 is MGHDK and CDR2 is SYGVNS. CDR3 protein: CASIGSGGYTF. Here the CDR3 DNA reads TGTGCCAGCATTGGGTCGGGAGGCTACACCTTC.

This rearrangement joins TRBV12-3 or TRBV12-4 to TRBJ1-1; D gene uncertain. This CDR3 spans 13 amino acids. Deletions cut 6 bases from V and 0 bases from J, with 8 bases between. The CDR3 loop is CASRNELNTEAFF. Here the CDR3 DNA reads TGTGCCAGCAGAAATGAGCTGAACACTGAAGCTTTCTTT.

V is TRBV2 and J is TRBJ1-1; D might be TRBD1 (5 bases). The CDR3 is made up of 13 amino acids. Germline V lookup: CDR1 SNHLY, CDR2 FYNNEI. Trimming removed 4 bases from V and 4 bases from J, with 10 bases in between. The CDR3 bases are TGTGCCAGCAGTGGTTCAGGGTTCACTGAAGCTTTCTTT. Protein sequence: CASSGSGFTEAFF. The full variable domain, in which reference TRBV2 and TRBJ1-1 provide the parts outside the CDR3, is EPEVTQTPSHQVTQMGQEVILRCVPISNHLYFYWYRQILGQKVEFLVSFYNNEISEKSEIFDDQFSVERPDGSNFTLKIRSTKLEDSAMYFCASSGSGFTEAFFGQGTRLTVV.

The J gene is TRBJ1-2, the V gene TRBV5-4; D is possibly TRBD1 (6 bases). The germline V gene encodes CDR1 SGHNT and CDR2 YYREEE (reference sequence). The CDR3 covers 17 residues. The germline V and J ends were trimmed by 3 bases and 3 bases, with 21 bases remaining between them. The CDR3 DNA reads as TGTGCCAGCAGCTGGGAACTAGGGCCCGCAGGGGACTATGGCTACACCTTC. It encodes CASSWELGPAGDYGYTF.

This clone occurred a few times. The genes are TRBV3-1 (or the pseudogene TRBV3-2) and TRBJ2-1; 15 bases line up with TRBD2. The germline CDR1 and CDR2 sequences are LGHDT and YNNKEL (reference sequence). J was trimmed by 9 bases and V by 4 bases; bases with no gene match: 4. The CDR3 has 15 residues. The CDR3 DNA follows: TGTGCCAGCAGCCCGCCGGGACTAGCGGGAGGTGAGCAGTTCTTC. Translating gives CASSPPGLAGGEQFF.

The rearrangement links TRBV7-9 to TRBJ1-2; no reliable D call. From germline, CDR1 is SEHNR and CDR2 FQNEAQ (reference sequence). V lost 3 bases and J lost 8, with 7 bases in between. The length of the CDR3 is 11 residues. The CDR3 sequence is CASSLGSGYTF. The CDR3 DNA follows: TGTGCCAGCAGCTTGGGTAGCGGCTACACCTTC. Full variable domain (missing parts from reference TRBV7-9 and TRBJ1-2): DTGVSQNPRHKITKRGQNVTFRCDPISEHNRLYWYRQTLGQGPEFLTYFQNEAQLEKSRLLSDRFSAERPKGSFSTLEIQRTEQGDSAMYLCASSLGSGYTFGSGTRLTVV.

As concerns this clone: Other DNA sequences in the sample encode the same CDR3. CDR3: CSVDYSTDTQYF. The CDR3 DNA is TGCAGCGTTGACTACAGCACAGATACGCAGTATTTT. The gene calls are TRBV29-1 and TRBJ2-3; no firm D call. The CDR3 sequence is 12 residues long. V lost 3 bases, J lost 0 bases, and 4 bases lay in between. Germline V lookup: CDR1 SQVTM, CDR2 ANQGSEA.

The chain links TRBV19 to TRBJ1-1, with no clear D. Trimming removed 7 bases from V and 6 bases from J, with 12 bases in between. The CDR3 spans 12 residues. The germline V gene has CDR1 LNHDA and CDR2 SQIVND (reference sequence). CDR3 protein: CASTEGLAEAFF. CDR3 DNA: TGTGCCAGTACCGAGGGTCTGGCTGAAGCTTTCTTT.

The CDR3 DNA is TGTGCCAGTAGTGTGATACAGACTAACACCGGGGAGCTGTTTTTT. Its translation is CASSVIQTNTGELFF. The chain employs TRBV19 and TRBJ2-2; D is uncertain. The CDR3 length is 15 residues. V lost 5 bases and J 2 bases, leaving 12 bases between the germline ends. The germline gives CDR1 LNHDA, CDR2 SQIVND (reference sequence).

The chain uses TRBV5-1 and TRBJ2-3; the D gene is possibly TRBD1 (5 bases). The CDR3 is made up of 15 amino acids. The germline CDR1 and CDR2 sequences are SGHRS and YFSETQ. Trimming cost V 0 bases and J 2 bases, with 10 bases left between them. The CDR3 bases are TGCGCCAGCAGCTTGGGGGGCTCCTTCACAGATACGCAGTATTTT. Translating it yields CASSLGGSFTDTQYF.

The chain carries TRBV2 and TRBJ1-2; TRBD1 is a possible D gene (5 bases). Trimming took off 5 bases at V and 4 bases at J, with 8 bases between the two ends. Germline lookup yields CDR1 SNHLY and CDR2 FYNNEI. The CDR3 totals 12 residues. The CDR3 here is CASSTGGYGYTF. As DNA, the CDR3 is TGTGCCAGCAGTACCGGGGGCTATGGCTACACCTTC.

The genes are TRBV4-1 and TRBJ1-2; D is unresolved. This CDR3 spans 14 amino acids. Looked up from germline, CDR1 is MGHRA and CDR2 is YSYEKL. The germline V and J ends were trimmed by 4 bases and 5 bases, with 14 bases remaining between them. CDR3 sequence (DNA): TGCGCCAGCAGCCCACGGTTCCCCCTTTATGGCTACACCTTC. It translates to CASSPRFPLYGYTF.

The CDR3 region has the DNA TGTGCCAGCAGTGTGGACGATAACTATGGCTACACCTTC. This sequence encodes CASSVDDNYGYTF. The rearrangement uses TRBV2 and TRBJ1-2; no definite D call. The V end was cut by 4 bases, the J end by 1 base, with 7 bases between. CDR3 length equals 13 residues. The germline V gene has CDR1 SNHLY and CDR2 FYNNEI.

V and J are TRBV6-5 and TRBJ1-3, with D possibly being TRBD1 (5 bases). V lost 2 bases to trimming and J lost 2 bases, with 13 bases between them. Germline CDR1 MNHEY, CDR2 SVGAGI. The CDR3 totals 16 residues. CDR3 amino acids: CASSYGAPGPGNTIYF. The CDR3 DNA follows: TGTGCCAGCAGTTACGGGGCCCCGGGGCCTGGAAACACCATATATTTT.

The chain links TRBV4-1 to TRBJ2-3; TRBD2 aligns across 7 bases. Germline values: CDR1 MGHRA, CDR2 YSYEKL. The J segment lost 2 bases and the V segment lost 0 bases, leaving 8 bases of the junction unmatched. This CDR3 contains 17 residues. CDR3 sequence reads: CASSQDITSDYTDTQYF. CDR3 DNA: TGCGCCAGCAGCCAAGATATAACTAGCGACTACACAGATACGCAGTATTTT.

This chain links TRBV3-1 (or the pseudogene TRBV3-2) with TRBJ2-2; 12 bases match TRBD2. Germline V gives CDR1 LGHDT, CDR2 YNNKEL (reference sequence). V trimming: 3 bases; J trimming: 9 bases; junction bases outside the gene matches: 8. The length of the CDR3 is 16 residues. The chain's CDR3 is CASSQTLAGGPRELFF. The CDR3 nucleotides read TGTGCCAGCAGCCAGACGCTAGCGGGAGGGCCCCGGGAGCTGTTTTTT.

The CDR3 here is CASSVTSGEETQYF. The CDR3 DNA reads TGTGCCAGCAGCGTGACTAGCGGGGAAGAGACCCAGTACTTC. The rearrangement links TRBV9 to TRBJ2-5; 11 bases are shared with TRBD2. The ends lost 2 bases at V and 3 bases at J; junction bases unmatched: 0. This CDR3 has 14 residues. Germline-derived CDR1 and CDR2 are SGDLS and YYNGEE.

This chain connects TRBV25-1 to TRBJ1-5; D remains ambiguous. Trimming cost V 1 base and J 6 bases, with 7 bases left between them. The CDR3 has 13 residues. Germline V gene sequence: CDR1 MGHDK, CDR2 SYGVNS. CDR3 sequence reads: CASSESSRQPQHF. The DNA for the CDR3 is TGTGCCAGCAGTGAATCATCGCGTCAGCCCCAGCATTTT.

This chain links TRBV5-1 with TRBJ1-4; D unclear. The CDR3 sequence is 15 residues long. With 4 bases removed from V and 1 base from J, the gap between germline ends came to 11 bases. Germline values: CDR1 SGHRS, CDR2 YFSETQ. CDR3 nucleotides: TGCGCCAGCAGCCTGGTCGGGAAAACTAATGAAAAACTGTTTTTT. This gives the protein CASSLVGKTNEKLFF.

CDR3 nucleotides: TGCGCCAGCAGTGGGGGGACTAGCGGGGGACGCACAGATACGCAGTATTTT. It codes for CASSGGTSGGRTDTQYF. This chain uses TRBV10-1 with TRBJ2-3; 14 nucleotides agree with TRBD2. V lost 4 bases and J lost 1; bases outside the gene matches: 4. From germline, CDR1 is WNHNN and CDR2 SYGVQD (reference sequence). This CDR3 is built from 17 residues.